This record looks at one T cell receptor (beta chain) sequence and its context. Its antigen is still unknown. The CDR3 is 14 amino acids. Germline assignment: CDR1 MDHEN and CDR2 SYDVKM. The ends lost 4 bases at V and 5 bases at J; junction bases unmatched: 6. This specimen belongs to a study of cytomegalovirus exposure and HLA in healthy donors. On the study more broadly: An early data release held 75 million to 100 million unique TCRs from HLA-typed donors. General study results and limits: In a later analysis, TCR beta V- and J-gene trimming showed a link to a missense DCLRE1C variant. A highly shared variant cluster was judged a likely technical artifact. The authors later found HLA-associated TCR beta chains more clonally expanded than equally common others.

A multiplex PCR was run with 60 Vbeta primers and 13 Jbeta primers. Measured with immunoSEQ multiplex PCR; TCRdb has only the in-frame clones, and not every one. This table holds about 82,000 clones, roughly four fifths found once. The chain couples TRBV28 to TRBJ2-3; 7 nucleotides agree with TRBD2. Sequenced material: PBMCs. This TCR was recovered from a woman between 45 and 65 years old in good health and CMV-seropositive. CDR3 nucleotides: TGTGCCAGCAGTTCGCGACTAGCTTTAGATACGCAGTATTTT. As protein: CASSSRLALDTQYF.